These 28 T cell receptor beta chains came from one sample sequenced in a study of vaccination effects on CD4 cells after COVID-19. When ten to eleven days of culture had elapsed, CD4+ T cells were isolated. Every participant took two doses of the BNT162b2 or mRNA-1273 vaccine. TCRdb's table, derived via immunoSEQ multiplex PCR, lists solely in-frame clones and lacks some. Of roughly 45,000 clones listed, more than 65% are singletons. These receptors have no known antigen. Sample: CD4+ T cells from PBMCs cultured without peptide, taken after COVID-19 vaccination. The source is a human donor who received a COVID-19 vaccine.

The V gene is TRBV11-2, the J gene TRBJ1-2; possibly TRBD1 for D (6 bases). The CDR3 is 13 residues long. The V gene lost 1 base and the J gene lost 8 bases, with 11 bases spanning the gap. Germline V lookup: CDR1 SGHAT, CDR2 FQNNGV. The CDR3 bases are TGTGCCAGCAGCTTAGGAATGGGGGGCGGCTACACCTTC. It codes for CASSLGMGGGYTF.

The chain recombines TRBV6-1 with TRBJ2-1; D might be TRBD2 (5 bases). V lost 5 bases and J lost 4, with 15 bases in between. The CDR3 length is 15 residues. Germline-derived CDR1 and CDR2 are MNHNS and SASEGT. CDR3 sequence (DNA): TGTGCCAGCAGTTCCGGGGAACAATTATACAATGAGCAGTTCTTC. Amino acid sequence: CASSSGEQLYNEQFF.

The gene calls are TRBV6-5 and TRBJ1-2, with TRBD1 as a possible D gene (5 bases). Germline loops: CDR1 MNHEY, CDR2 SVGAGI. Trimming pared 3 bases from V and 5 bases from J, leaving 10 bases between. The CDR3 totals 13 residues. The CDR3 sequence: CASSYGGRYGYTF. The CDR3 DNA is TGTGCCAGCAGTTATGGGGGACGGTATGGCTACACCTTC.

This sequence joins TRBV5-1 and TRBJ2-5, with D possibly being TRBD2 (5 bases). The CDR3 has 15 residues. The germline gives CDR1 SGHRS, CDR2 YFSETQ. The V gene lost 2 bases and the J gene lost 2 bases, with 13 bases spanning the gap. This chain's CDR3 is CASSFAGLSQETQYF. CDR3 sequence (DNA): TGCGCCAGCAGCTTTGCGGGCCTTTCTCAAGAGACCCAGTACTTC. Looking up the rest from reference TRBV5-1 and TRBJ2-5 gives the full variable domain: KAGVTQTPRYLIKTRGQQVTLSCSPISGHRSVSWYQQTPGQGLQFLFEYFSETQRNKGNFPGRFSGRQFSNSRSEMNVSTLELGDSALYLCASSFAGLSQETQYFGPGTRLLVL.

The chain carries TRBV7-9 and TRBJ2-1, with D possibly TRBD2 on 5 matching bases. V gave up 6 bases and J gave up 5 bases, with 11 bases separating them. This CDR3 contains 13 residues. Germline assignment: CDR1 SEHNR and CDR2 FQNEAQ (reference sequence). CDR3 in amino acids: CASRLDIDNEQFF. CDR3 DNA sequence: TGTGCCAGCAGACTAGACATTGACAATGAGCAGTTCTTC.

The chain joins TRBV6-6 to TRBJ1-6, with TRBD1 identical over 7 bases. The length of the CDR3 is 15 residues. The V and J ends lost 0 bases and 7 bases, in that order; junction bases with no gene match: 3. Germline V gene data show CDR1 as MNHNY and CDR2 as SVGAGI (reference sequence). The CDR3 region is CASSYSGTANSPLHF. CDR3 DNA sequence: TGTGCCAGCAGTTACTCGGGGACAGCCAATTCACCCCTCCACTTT.

The chain uses TRBV13 and TRBJ2-5; 9 nucleotides agree with TRBD1. CDR3 length: 15 residues. CDR1 is PRHDT and CDR2 is FYEKMQ in the germline V gene (reference sequence). After removal of 1 base from V and 5 bases from J, the junction contained 5 bases not matched to a gene. The CDR3 region has the DNA TGTGCCAGCAGCTTAGAACAGGGGGCAAGGGAGACCCAGTACTTC. It is translated as CASSLEQGARETQYF. Drawing the rest from reference TRBV13 and TRBJ2-5, the complete variable domain is AAGVIQSPRHLIKEKRETATLKCYPIPRHDTVYWYQQGPGQDPQFLISFYEKMQSDKGSIPDRFSAQQFSDYHSELNMSSLELGDSALYFCASSLEQGARETQYFGPGTRLLVL.

The chain carries TRBV5-1 and TRBJ2-7; 7 bases are a match to TRBD1. Germline CDR1 and CDR2: SGHRS and YFSETQ. The CDR3 contains 13 residues. Trimming at V came to 2 bases and at J to 2 bases, leaving 1 base not matched to a gene. This chain's CDR3 is CASSFQGAYEQYF. Here the CDR3 DNA reads TGCGCCAGCAGCTTTCAGGGGGCCTACGAGCAGTACTTC.

The chain employs TRBV5-1 and TRBJ1-3, with D unclear. CDR1 and CDR2 from the germline V gene are SGHRS and YFSETQ. Trimming shortened V by 0 bases and J by 2 bases, and 6 bases separated the two germline ends. The CDR3 runs to 14 residues. Here the CDR3 reads CASSLDTAGNTIYF. The CDR3 nucleotides are TGCGCCAGCAGCTTGGATACAGCTGGAAACACCATATATTTT.

This clone appeared once. CDR3 nucleotides: TGTGCCAGCAGTTACTCGATGGGACAGGGGACCTATGGCTACACCTTC. Amino acid sequence: CASSYSMGQGTYGYTF. The chain is built from TRBV6-5 and TRBJ1-2, with 10 bases that match TRBD1. CDR3 length equals 16 residues. V was clipped by 0 bases and J by 4 bases; unmatched bases: 5. CDR1 MNHEY and CDR2 SVGAGI come from the germline V gene.

The chain uses TRBV5-6 and TRBJ2-5; D remains ambiguous. Germline V CDR1 and CDR2: SGHDT, YYEEEE. Trimming removed 1 base at V and 0 bases at J, with 10 bases between. CDR3 size: 15 residues. The CDR3 sequence is CASSLMAGYQETQYF. In nucleotides, the CDR3 is TGTGCCAGCAGCTTGATGGCAGGCTACCAAGAGACCCAGTACTTC.

This clone occurred once. The chain recombines TRBV19 with TRBJ2-2; the D is unclear. Deletions cut 5 bases from V and 4 bases from J, with 17 bases between. The CDR3 extends over 16 amino acids. Looked up from germline, CDR1 is LNHDA and CDR2 is SQIVND (reference sequence). DNA for the CDR3: TGTGCCAGTAGTGTCCAACGGTTAAAGTCCACCGGGGAGCTGTTTTTT. Translated: CASSVQRLKSTGELFF.

The V and J genes are TRBV2 and TRBJ1-1, with D possibly being TRBD1 (6 bases). This CDR3 is built from 12 residues. In germline, CDR1 is SNHLY, CDR2 FYNNEI. V was clipped by 6 bases and J by 6 bases, with 11 bases between them. The CDR3 nucleotides read TGTGCCAGCAGCCAACAGGGCCCTGAAGCTTTCTTT. This codes for CASSQQGPEAFF.

The V gene is TRBV4-1, the J gene TRBJ2-7, with TRBD2 matching 8 bases. The V and J ends lost 2 bases and 3 bases, in that order; junction bases with no gene match: 9. Germline V gene data show CDR1 as MGHRA and CDR2 as YSYEKL. The CDR3 extends over 16 amino acids. CDR3 bases: TGCGCCAGCAGCCAATCCCCGGGACTAGACTACTACGAGCAGTACTTC. Translating it yields CASSQSPGLDYYEQYF.

This chain joins TRBV16 and TRBJ1-1, with D possibly TRBD1 on 5 matching bases. CDR3 length: 15 residues. V lost 4 bases and J lost 3, with 15 bases in between. Germline CDR1 KGHSY, CDR2 FQNENV. The CDR3 is CASSPIWGRHTEAFF. CDR3 bases: TGTGCCAGCAGCCCCATCTGGGGCAGACACACTGAAGCTTTCTTT.

As concerns this clone: Other DNA sequences in this specimen translate into the identical CDR3. This sequence joins TRBV19 and TRBJ1-1; D remains unclear. Trimming took off 3 bases at V and 1 base at J, with 6 bases between the two ends. CDR3 length equals 13 residues. CDR1 and CDR2 from the germline V gene are LNHDA and SQIVND (reference sequence). CDR3 DNA: TGTGCCAGTAGTATTCAGAAGAACACTGAAGCTTTCTTT. Translated: CASSIQKNTEAFF.

The V gene is TRBV6-4, the J gene TRBJ2-3; no clear D gene. This CDR3 has 14 amino acids. Germline CDR1 is MRHNA and CDR2 is SNTAGT. Trimming left V 3 bases short and J 0 bases short, with 7 bases between. The CDR3 sequence is CASSEQPSTDTQYF. The CDR3 coding sequence is TGTGCCAGCAGTGAGCAGCCCAGCACAGATACGCAGTATTTT.

The V and J genes are TRBV6-2 or TRBV6-3 and TRBJ2-1; no clear D gene. The germline V gene has CDR1 MNHEY and CDR2 SVGEGT. The CDR3 runs 13 residues. The V end lost 6 bases, the J end lost 3 bases, and 9 bases lay between the germline ends. The CDR3 region is CASSLRIYNEQFF. In nucleotides, the CDR3 is TGTGCCAGCAGCTTACGTATCTACAATGAGCAGTTCTTC.

The chain joins TRBV6-5 to TRBJ1-2; 7 nucleotides align to TRBD1. V shed 5 bases, J shed 8 bases, and the junction held 8 bases outside the gene matches. The CDR3 runs to 13 residues. Germline V gives CDR1 MNHEY, CDR2 SVGAGI. CDR3 in DNA: TGTGCCAGCAGTCCCCAGGGGGAGAGAGGCTACACCTTC. It encodes CASSPQGERGYTF.

The V gene is TRBV18, the J gene TRBJ2-1, with 7 nucleotides matching TRBD2. V was pared by 1 base and J by 8 bases, with 8 bases of the junction left unmatched. This CDR3 has 15 residues. Germline V gene lookup returns CDR1 KGHSH and CDR2 LQKENI. CDR3 bases: TGTGCCAGCTCACCACTAGGAGCGGGGTTTGATGAGCAGTTCTTC. Translated, it gives CASSPLGAGFDEQFF.

This sequence joins TRBV7-9 and TRBJ2-3; TRBD2 matches at 8 bases. J gave up 4 bases and V 5 bases, and 5 bases lay outside the gene matches. Per the germline V gene, CDR1 is SEHNR and CDR2 is FQNEAQ (reference sequence). This CDR3 has 14 residues. DNA for the CDR3: TGTGCCAGCAGCCCCAGCGGGAGTTCAGATACGCAGTATTTT. Protein product: CASSPSGSSDTQYF.

The count of this clone is one. V and J are TRBV19 and TRBJ1-5, with a possible D match to TRBD1 (6 bases). The CDR3 consists of 17 residues. The V end was cut by 5 bases, the J end by 1 base, with 18 bases between. Germline CDR1 LNHDA, CDR2 SQIVND (reference sequence). The CDR3 coding sequence is TGTGCCAGTAGTGAGGCTAACAGGGTATGGAGCAATCAGCCCCAGCATTTT. Translation: CASSEANRVWSNQPQHF.

In its sample, this clone was seen a few times. This chain's CDR3 is CASSLASGSFSNEQFF. The CDR3 bases are TGTGCCAGCAGCTTAGCTAGCGGGAGTTTTAGTAATGAGCAGTTCTTC. The chain combines TRBV7-9 with TRBJ2-1; 9 bases match TRBD2. With V trimmed by 0 bases and J by 7 bases, 7 bases remained unmatched. CDR1 is SEHNR, CDR2 FQNEAQ, per germline (reference sequence). This CDR3 is built from 16 residues.

The chain recombines TRBV4-1 with TRBJ2-7; D possibly corresponds to TRBD1 (6 bases). The CDR3 runs to 16 residues. The germline V gene encodes CDR1 MGHRA and CDR2 YSYEKL. V lost 3 bases and J lost 1, with 16 bases in between. The CDR3 nucleotides read TGCGCCAGCAGCCACCAGGTCCGGGACACTTCCTACGAGCAGTACTTC. Translating gives CASSHQVRDTSYEQYF.

The J gene is TRBJ2-1, the V gene TRBV18, with 8 bases fitting TRBD1. There are 17 residues in the CDR3. Germline V gives CDR1 KGHSH, CDR2 LQKENI. The ends lost 2 bases at V and 3 bases at J; junction bases unmatched: 9. DNA for the CDR3: TGTGCCAGCTCACCAGACGACAGGGGTCCATTCTACAATGAGCAGTTCTTC. Translation gives CASSPDDRGPFYNEQFF.

The chain carries TRBV5-1 and TRBJ2-1; 10 bases agree with TRBD2. The CDR3 spans 17 residues. Germline V gene data show CDR1 as SGHRS and CDR2 as YFSETQ. With V trimmed by 4 bases and J by 0 bases, 7 bases remained unmatched. The CDR3 region has the DNA TGCGCCAGCAGCCCGGGTAGCGGGGGGAGCTCCTACAATGAGCAGTTCTTC. Translating it yields CASSPGSGGSSYNEQFF.

The V and J genes are TRBV2 and TRBJ1-5; perhaps TRBD1 as D (5 bases). The CDR3 is made up of 15 amino acids. The germline V gene encodes CDR1 SNHLY and CDR2 FYNNEI. V lost 6 bases to trimming and J lost 4 bases, with 16 bases between them. CDR3 DNA sequence: TGTGCCAGCAGCGCTGTGACAGTATCGAATCAGCCCCAGCATTTT. Residues: CASSAVTVSNQPQHF.

The rearrangement links TRBV6-5 to TRBJ1-6; D call uncertain. The CDR3 spans 16 residues. Germline V gene sequence: CDR1 MNHEY, CDR2 SVGAGI. The V and J ends lost 3 bases and 3 bases respectively, with 12 bases between them. This CDR3 reads CASSYGPNSYNSPLHF. The CDR3 DNA sequence: TGTGCCAGCAGTTATGGCCCAAACAGCTATAATTCACCCCTCCACTTT.